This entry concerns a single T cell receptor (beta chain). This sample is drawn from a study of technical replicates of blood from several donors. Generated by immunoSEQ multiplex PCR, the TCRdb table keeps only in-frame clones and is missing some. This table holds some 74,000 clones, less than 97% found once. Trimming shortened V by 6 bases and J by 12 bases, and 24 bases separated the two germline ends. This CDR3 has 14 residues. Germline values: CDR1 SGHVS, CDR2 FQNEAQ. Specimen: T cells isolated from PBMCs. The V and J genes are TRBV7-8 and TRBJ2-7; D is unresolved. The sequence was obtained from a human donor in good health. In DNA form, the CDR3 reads TGTGCCAGCAGTTTTATTTCACCGGCCCCTGGGCCGTACTTC. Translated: CASSFISPAPGPYF.